This T cell receptor beta chain was observed in a study of beta chain features in type 1 diabetes. This clone was seen more than once but under ten times. Its antigen is still unknown. CDR3 length equals 17 residues. V gave up 0 bases and J gave up 3 bases, with 15 bases separating them. CDR1 and CDR2 (germline): LNHNV, YYDKDF (reference sequence). CD45RO/CCR7/CD25/CD127/CD95/CD27 sorting isolated CD4+ naive, central memory, regulatory and stem cell-like memory cells. Study-level findings and limits: Among type 1 diabetes patients, VDJ junctions had fewer insertions and more deletions. Among patients with Type 1 diabetes, TCRB CDR3s were moderately but significantly shorter in every one of the four CD4+ subsets.

Isolated RNA was reverse transcribed in full, so expressed TCRB transcripts were sequenced. Generated by immunoSEQ multiplex PCR, the TCRdb table keeps only in-frame clones and is missing some. The sample contains around 400,000 clones, roughly 15% of which appear only once. The chain links TRBV15 to TRBJ2-1, with D possibly TRBD2 on 5 matching bases. The sequenced material came from naive CD4+ T cells from blood. This clonotype was obtained from a woman in her late teens or twenties in good health. The CDR3 DNA reads as TGTGCCACCAGCAGAGATCTTACGGGGATAGGCTACAATGAGCAGTTCTTC. Its protein is CATSRDLTGIGYNEQFF.